The 10 T cell receptor beta chains reported below all come from one sample, sequenced in a study of T-cell memory formation after mild COVID-19. TCRdb passed the 5' RACE reads through MiXCR, listing each CDR3 protein once. The profile covers just under 550,000 distinct CDR3 sequences, with 20% appearing a single time and approximately 12% taken by the ten largest. Sequencing was carried out using PBMCs or a T cell subset sorted from them (not recorded which). The receptors derive from an adult woman who had mild COVID-19 (a few samples of this study predate the infection). Cell type and time point are not known.

This chain joins TRBV5-1 and TRBJ2-7; D is undetermined. Germline V gene sequence: CDR1 SGHRS, CDR2 YFSETQ. The CDR3 loop spans 12 amino acids. V lost 4 bases, J lost 5 bases, and 10 bases lay in between. The CDR3 bases are TGCGCCAGCAGCCCCGGGCAGGACGAGCAGTACTTC. Its protein product is CASSPGQDEQYF.

This clonotype occurred a few times. This chain connects TRBV27 to TRBJ1-5; no firm D call. This CDR3 spans 14 amino acids. The V end lost 5 bases, the J end lost 0 bases, and 8 bases lay between the germline ends. Per germline, CDR1 MNHEY and CDR2 SMNVEV (reference sequence). For the CDR3, the DNA is TGTGCCAGCAGTCCTAATTATAGCAATCAGCCCCAGCATTTT. This codes for CASSPNYSNQPQHF.

The chain recombines TRBV20-1 with TRBJ2-3, with D perhaps TRBD1 (5 bases). The CDR3 runs 16 residues. Between the trimmed V and J ends, which lost 0 bases and 0 bases, there was a span of 13 bases. The V gene's germline CDR1 is DFQATT and CDR2 SNEGSKA (reference sequence). CDR3 protein: CSARDTWTSSTDTQYF. CDR3 in DNA: TGCAGTGCTAGAGATACGTGGACATCTAGCACAGATACGCAGTATTTT.

This chain links TRBV2 with TRBJ2-3; D possibly corresponds to TRBD2 (5 bases). Germline loops: CDR1 SNHLY, CDR2 FYNNEI. Trimming shortened V by 1 base and J by 6 bases, and 8 bases separated the two germline ends. This CDR3 has 13 amino acids. CDR3 bases: TGTGCCAGCAGTGAAGTGACTACGGATACGCAGTATTTT. It yields the protein CASSEVTTDTQYF.

The count of this clonotype is one. This sequence joins TRBV19 and TRBJ1-3, with TRBD1 as a possible D gene (6 bases). The germline CDR1 and CDR2 sequences are LNHDA and SQIVND (reference sequence). Trimming stripped 3 bases from V and 2 bases from J, with 11 bases between. This CDR3 comprises 15 residues. This CDR3 is CASSMDSLTGNTIYF. CDR3 DNA sequence: TGTGCCAGTAGTATGGACAGCCTAACTGGAAACACCATATATTTT.

V usage is TRBV9 and J usage is TRBJ2-7; perhaps TRBD1 as D (6 bases). Trimming removed 0 bases from V and 2 bases from J, with 12 bases in between. Germline V gene data show CDR1 as SGDLS and CDR2 as YYNGEE. This CDR3 is built from 15 residues. The CDR3 region has the DNA TGTGCCAGCAGCGTAGAGTCAGGACAGACCTACGAGCAGTACTTC. Protein: CASSVESGQTYEQYF.

The chain uses TRBV7-3 and TRBJ2-7, with D tentatively TRBD1 or TRBD2 (5 bases each). Trimming took 7 bases from V and 7 from J, leaving 20 bases between them. The CDR3 has 14 residues. Germline assignment: CDR1 SGHTA and CDR2 FQGTGA. CDR3 sequence: CASKVSGLAVEQYF. The CDR3 nucleotides read TGTGCCAGCAAGGTATCAGGGCTAGCTGTAGAGCAGTACTTC.

This rearrangement joins TRBV7-3 to TRBJ2-1; 8 bases are a match to TRBD2. With 5 bases clipped from V and 5 bases from J, the junction kept 11 bases outside the gene matches. CDR3 length: 16 residues. The germline gives CDR1 SGHTA, CDR2 FQGTGA. CDR3 sequence: CASSRKSGGPNNEQFF. The CDR3 bases are TGTGCCAGCAGCCGGAAGTCGGGGGGGCCAAACAATGAGCAGTTCTTC.

This clonotype was counted a few times. The chain has TRBV15 and TRBJ2-1; TRBD2 aligns across 15 bases. The CDR3 spans 16 residues. Trimming took 6 bases from V and 10 from J; bases not matched to a gene: 10. Germline V gene sequence: CDR1 LNHNV, CDR2 YYDKDF (reference sequence). The CDR3, as DNA: TGTGCCACCAGGGCCCCCGGGACTAGCGGGAGGTCGGAGCAGTTCTTC. Its protein product is CATRAPGTSGRSEQFF.

A few counts support this clonotype. This rearrangement joins TRBV7-2 to TRBJ2-5, with unresolved D. CDR3 length: 14 amino acids. Trimming shortened V by 2 bases and J by 4 bases, and 11 bases separated the two germline ends. Germline CDR1 reads SGHTA; CDR2 reads FQGNSA. The chain's CDR3 is CASSLRVVGETQYF. CDR3 coding DNA: TGTGCCAGCAGCTTAAGGGTCGTGGGAGAGACCCAGTACTTC.